The clone carrying this T cell receptor (beta chain) turned up a few times. The source of the sample is a study of blood T cell repertoires in COVID-19. Overall study: From T cells, B-cell-depleted T cells, or PBMCs came the material, which was cDNA or gDNA.

As originally analysed: Estimation of nucleated cell counts relied on the amplification of reference gene primers. Repertoires were generated with immunoSEQ multiplex PCR, while TCRdb's copy carries only in-frame clones and drops some. The DNA was the basis for D and trimming; V, J and clone size are from that table. Of 300,000 to 350,000 clones in the sample, about 85% were seen once. CDR3 length: 17 residues. V lost 0 bases to trimming and J lost 3 bases, with 18 bases between them. Germline assignment: CDR1 SGHRS and CDR2 YFSETQ. The V and J genes are TRBV5-1 and TRBJ1-1, with D possibly being TRBD1 (5 bases). The TCR comes from a man aged 18 to 35 with active or convalescent COVID-19. Sequences were obtained from peripheral blood. CDR3 in DNA: TGCGCCAGCAGCTTGGCATCTGGGGCAGGAAGGGACACTGAAGCTTTCTTT. Amino acid sequence: CASSLASGAGRDTEAFF.